A single T cell receptor (beta chain) is shown here with its context. With V trimmed by 7 bases and J by 5 bases, 12 bases remained unmatched. The CDR3 contains 17 residues. CDR1 is LGHNT, CDR2 FRNRAP, per germline. The data derive from a study of shared T cell receptors in the human thymus. Data came from immunoSEQ multiplex PCR; TCRdb stores just in-frame clones and leaves some out. This sample has more than 550,000 clones, with more than 75% found just once. These data also formed part of another study, on human thymus T cells.

This chain links TRBV12-5 with TRBJ2-1; 12 nucleotides line up with TRBD2. This clonotype was sampled from a boy under two years old with a congenital heart defect. Sequencing used thymocytes. In DNA form, the CDR3 reads TGTGCTAGTGTCCCCCCCCTAGCGGGAGGGCCGCACAATGAGCAGTTCTTC. It encodes CASVPPLAGGPHNEQFF.